The present T cell receptor (beta chain) was sequenced within a study of follicular helper T cells after annual influenza vaccination. This CDR3 spans 13 amino acids. Germline CDR1 GTSNPN, CDR2 SVGIG (reference sequence). The germline V and J ends were trimmed by 4 bases and 6 bases, with 15 bases remaining between them. Study-level results: Day 7 ICOS+CD38+ clones were most often found later in ICOS-CD38- cTfh cells.

Comments on this clone: Its antigen is unidentified.

Sequencing used immunoSEQ multiplex PCR; TCRdb keeps in-frame clones, though not all of them. The profile shows some 15,000 clones, roughly 80% of them singletons. Time point here: 2014-2015 season, 7 days after vaccination. Vaccine contraindications, substance abuse, HIV/AIDS, active malignancy and active illness excluded donors. Non-naive CD4+CXCR5+PD-1+ cTfh were sorted into ICOS+CD38+ and ICOS-CD38- fractions. This chain joins TRBV30 and TRBJ1-2; D is uncertain. The TCR was taken from an adult who received the influenza vaccine. The sample was CXCR5+ CD38- circulating T follicular helper cells from blood, taken 7 days after influenza vaccination. Subset: circulating Tfh, non-naive CD4+CXCR5+PD-1+ (ICOS+CD38+ or ICOS-CD38-). This chain's CDR3 is CAWKKALGDGYTF. The CDR3 DNA is TGTGCCTGGAAAAAGGCACTCGGGGATGGCTACACCTTC.